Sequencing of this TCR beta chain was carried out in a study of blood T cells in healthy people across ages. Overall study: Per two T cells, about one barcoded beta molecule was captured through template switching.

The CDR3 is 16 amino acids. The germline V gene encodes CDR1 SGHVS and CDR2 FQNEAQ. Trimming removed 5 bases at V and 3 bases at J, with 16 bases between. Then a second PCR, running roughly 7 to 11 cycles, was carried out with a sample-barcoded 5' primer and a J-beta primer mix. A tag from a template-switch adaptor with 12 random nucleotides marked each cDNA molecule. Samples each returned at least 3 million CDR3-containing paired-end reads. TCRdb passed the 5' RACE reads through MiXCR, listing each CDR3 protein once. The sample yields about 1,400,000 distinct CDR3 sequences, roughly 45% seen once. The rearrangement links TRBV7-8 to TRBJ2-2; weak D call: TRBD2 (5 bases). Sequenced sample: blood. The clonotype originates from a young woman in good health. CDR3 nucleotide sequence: TGTGCCAGCAGCCTTGGGCTTATCGGGGACACCGGGGAGCTGTTTTTT. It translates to CASSLGLIGDTGELFF.